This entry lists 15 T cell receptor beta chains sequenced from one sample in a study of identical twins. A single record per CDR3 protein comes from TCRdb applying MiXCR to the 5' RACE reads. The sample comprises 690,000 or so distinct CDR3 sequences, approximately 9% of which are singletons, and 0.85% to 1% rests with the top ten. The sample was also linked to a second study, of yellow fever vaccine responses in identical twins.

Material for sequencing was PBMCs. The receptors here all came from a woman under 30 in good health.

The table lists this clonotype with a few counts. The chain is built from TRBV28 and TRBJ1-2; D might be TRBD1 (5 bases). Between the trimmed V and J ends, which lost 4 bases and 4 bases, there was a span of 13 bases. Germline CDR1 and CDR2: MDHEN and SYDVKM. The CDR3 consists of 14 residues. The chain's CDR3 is CASSYVPGSYGYTF. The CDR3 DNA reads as TGTGCCAGCAGTTACGTCCCAGGGAGCTATGGCTACACCTTC.

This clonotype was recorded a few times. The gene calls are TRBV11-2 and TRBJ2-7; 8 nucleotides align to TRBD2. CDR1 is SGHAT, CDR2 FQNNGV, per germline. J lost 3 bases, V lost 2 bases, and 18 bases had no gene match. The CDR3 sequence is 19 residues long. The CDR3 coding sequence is TGTGCCAGCAGCTTAAATCCCCGCGACGGGAGGGCCCCTAACTACGAGCAGTACTTC. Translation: CASSLNPRDGRAPNYEQYF.

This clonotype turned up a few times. CDR3 nucleotide sequence: TGTGCCACCAGCAGAGGGGTCGAGCAGTACTTC. It encodes CATSRGVEQYF. This chain joins TRBV15 and TRBJ2-7; D is undetermined. The germline V gene has CDR1 LNHNV and CDR2 YYDKDF (reference sequence). The CDR3 extends over 11 amino acids. Trimming stripped 1 base from V and 6 bases from J, with 4 bases between.

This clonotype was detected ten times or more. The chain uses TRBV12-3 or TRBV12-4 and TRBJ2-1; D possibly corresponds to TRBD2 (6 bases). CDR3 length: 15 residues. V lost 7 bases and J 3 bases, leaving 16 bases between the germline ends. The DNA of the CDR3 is TGTGCCAGCACCTGGGGGGAACCCCTCTACAATGAGCAGTTCTTC. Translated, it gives CASTWGEPLYNEQFF.

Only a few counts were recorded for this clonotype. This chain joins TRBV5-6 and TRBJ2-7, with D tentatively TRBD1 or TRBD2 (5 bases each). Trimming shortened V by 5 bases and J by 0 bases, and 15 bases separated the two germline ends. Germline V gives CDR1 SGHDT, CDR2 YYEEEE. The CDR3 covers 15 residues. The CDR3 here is CASSPERGVSYEQYF. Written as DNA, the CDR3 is TGTGCCAGCAGTCCCGAAAGGGGAGTCTCCTACGAGCAGTACTTC.

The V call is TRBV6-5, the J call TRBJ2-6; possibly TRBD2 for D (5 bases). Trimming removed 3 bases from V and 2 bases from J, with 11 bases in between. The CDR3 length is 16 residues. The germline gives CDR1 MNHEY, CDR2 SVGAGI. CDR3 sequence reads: CASSYLRAPGANVLTF. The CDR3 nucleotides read TGTGCCAGCAGTTATCTGCGGGCGCCTGGGGCCAACGTCCTGACTTTC.

CDR3 in amino acids: CASRFKQGGPYEQYF. Here the CDR3 DNA reads TGTGCCAGCAGATTTAAACAGGGGGGCCCCTACGAGCAGTACTTC. The gene calls are TRBV7-2 and TRBJ2-7, with 8 bases aligning to TRBD1. This CDR3 has 15 amino acids. With V trimmed by 6 bases and J by 2 bases, 9 bases remained unmatched. The germline V gene encodes CDR1 SGHTA and CDR2 FQGNSA.

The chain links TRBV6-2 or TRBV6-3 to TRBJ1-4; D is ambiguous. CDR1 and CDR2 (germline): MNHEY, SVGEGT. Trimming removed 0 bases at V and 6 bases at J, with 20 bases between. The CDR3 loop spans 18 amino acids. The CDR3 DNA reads TGTGCCAGCAGTTACTCGTACCGTCTCAGTCGCGAGGATGAAAAACTGTTTTTT. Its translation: CASSYSYRLSREDEKLFF.

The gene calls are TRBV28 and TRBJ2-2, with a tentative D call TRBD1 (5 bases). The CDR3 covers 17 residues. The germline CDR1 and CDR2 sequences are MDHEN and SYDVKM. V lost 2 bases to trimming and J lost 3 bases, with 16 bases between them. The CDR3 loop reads CASSLSGLGQDTGELFF. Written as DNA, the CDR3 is TGTGCCAGCAGTTTAAGTGGTCTGGGGCAGGACACCGGGGAGCTGTTTTTT.

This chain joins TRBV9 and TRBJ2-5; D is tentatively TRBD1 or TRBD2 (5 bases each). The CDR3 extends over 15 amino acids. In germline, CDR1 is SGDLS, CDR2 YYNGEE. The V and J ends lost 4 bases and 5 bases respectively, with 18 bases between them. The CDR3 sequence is CASSPEGRQRETQYF. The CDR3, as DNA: TGTGCCAGCAGCCCCGAGGGTAGACAGCGGGAGACCCAGTACTTC.

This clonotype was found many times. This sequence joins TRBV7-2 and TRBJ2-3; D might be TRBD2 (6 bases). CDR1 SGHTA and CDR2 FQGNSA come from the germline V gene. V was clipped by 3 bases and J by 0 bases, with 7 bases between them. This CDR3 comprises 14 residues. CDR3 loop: CASSLTRSTDTQYF. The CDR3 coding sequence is TGTGCCAGCAGCTTGACTAGAAGCACAGATACGCAGTATTTT.

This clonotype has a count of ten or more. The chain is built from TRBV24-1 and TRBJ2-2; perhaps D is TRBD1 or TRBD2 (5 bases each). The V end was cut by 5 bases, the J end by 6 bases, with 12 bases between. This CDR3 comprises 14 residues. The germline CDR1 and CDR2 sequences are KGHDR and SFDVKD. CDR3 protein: CATSGDGHAGELFF. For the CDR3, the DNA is TGTGCCACCAGTGGGGACGGACACGCCGGGGAGCTGTTTTTT.

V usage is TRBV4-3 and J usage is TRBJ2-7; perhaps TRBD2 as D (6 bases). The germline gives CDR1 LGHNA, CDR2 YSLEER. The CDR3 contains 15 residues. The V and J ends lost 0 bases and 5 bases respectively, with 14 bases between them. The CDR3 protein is CASSQDRWGVDEQYF. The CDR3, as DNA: TGCGCCAGCAGCCAAGATCGGTGGGGGGTCGACGAGCAGTACTTC.

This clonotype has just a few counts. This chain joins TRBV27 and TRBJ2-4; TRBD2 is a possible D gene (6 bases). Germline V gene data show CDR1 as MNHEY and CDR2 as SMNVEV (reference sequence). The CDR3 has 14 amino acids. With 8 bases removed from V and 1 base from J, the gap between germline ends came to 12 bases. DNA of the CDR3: TGTGCCAGCGTCCCCGGGACTGCCAAAAACATTCAGTACTTC. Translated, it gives CASVPGTAKNIQYF.

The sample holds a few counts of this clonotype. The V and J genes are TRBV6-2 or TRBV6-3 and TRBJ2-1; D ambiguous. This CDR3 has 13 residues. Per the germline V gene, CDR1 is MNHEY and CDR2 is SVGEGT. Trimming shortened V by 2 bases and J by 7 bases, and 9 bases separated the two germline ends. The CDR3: CASSYHLSNEQFF. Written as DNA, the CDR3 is TGTGCCAGCAGTTACCACCTTAGTAATGAGCAGTTCTTC.